This TCR beta chain was identified in a study of cytomegalovirus exposure and HLA in healthy donors. The CDR3 spans 14 residues. The germline V and J ends were trimmed by 5 bases and 2 bases, with 11 bases remaining between them. The germline V gene has CDR1 MDHEN and CDR2 SYDVKM. TCRdb keeps only in-frame clones here, not all; method: immunoSEQ multiplex PCR. The data hold hundreds of thousands of clones, with around 86% observed a single time. The rearrangement joins TRBV28 to TRBJ2-3; D unresolved. Sequencing input: PBMCs. This receptor was obtained from a young woman in good health and CMV-seronegative. The CDR3 here is CASSMPGITDTQYF. CDR3 nucleotide sequence: TGTGCCAGCAGTATGCCGGGTATCACAGATACGCAGTATTTT.